Listed here is a single TCR beta chain. What it binds is unknown. Germline V gene data show CDR1 as MGHDK and CDR2 as SYGVNS. The CDR3 runs 12 residues. Trimming cost V 4 bases and J 6 bases, with 9 bases left between them. This specimen belongs to a study of response to subunit inactivated influenza vaccine. Study results and caveats: Authors suggested each seasonal influenza vaccination recruits few new T cells.

TCRdb fed the RT-PCR reads into MiXCR, producing one record per CDR3 protein. There are hundreds of thousands of distinct CDR3 sequences in the sample; 15% to 18% occur only once, and roughly 10% lies in the top ten. This clonotype originated in a man aged 50-59 years who received an inactivated influenza vaccine. The chain links TRBV25-1 to TRBJ1-2; the D gene is possibly TRBD1 (5 bases). The starting material was PBMCs from blood, obtained about 11 days after vaccination. The CDR3: CASSAGLDGYTF. As DNA, the CDR3 is TGTGCCAGCAGTGCAGGGTTGGATGGCTACACCTTC.